The source of this TCR beta chain is a study of preoperative IRX-2 immunotherapy in early breast cancer (dated by TCRdb to between 2018 and 2021). This specimen's treatment or condition label, per the study, means: preoperative locoregional IRX-2 cytokine immunotherapy. The samples were obtained from a phase Ib study that tested preoperative, locoregional IRX-2 cytokine immunotherapy designed to prime immune responses. The donors were early-stage breast cancer patients who were given IRX-2 prior to surgery. Concerning this clone itself: The antigen this receptor binds is unknown. Per-base qualities were not stored, and no clone one base away is much larger.

The germline V gene yields MNHGY for CDR1 and SAAAGT for CDR2. V loses 5 bases of germline sequence and J loses 0 bases, and the interval between the two ends is 8 bases. Taken from cysteine to phenylalanine, the CDR3 has 13 residues. Only the CDR3 region is kept as DNA, spanning 39 bases read in frame from base 1. Libraries came from the immunoSEQ multiplex PCR assay. TCRdb's version of the immuneACCESS table is confined to in-frame rearrangements and falls short of the full clone set. An unresolved V gene accounts for under half of the shortfall where checked; the remainder is of unknown origin. Here the sample has 30,000 to 45,000 clones; roughly four fifths occur a single time. Nearly 1.5% of the sample goes to the ten largest clones.

The material was lymph node tissue, obtained after IRX-2 immunotherapy. The rearrangement combines TRBV6-8 with TRBJ2-7, with no reliable assignment of the D segment. This clonotype was sampled from a human donor with breast cancer. The DNA sequence is given as TGTGCCAGCAGTGCAAGGAGCTCCTACGAGCAGTACTTC. Its translation is CASSARSSYEQYF.